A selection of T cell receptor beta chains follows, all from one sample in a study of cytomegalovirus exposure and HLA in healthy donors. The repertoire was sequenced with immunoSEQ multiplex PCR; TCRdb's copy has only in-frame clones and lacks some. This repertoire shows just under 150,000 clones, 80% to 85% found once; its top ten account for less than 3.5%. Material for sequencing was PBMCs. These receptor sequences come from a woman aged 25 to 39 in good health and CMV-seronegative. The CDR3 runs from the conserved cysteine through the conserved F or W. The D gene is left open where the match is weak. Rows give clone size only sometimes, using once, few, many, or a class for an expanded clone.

cdr3_aa: CASSLLVEGAGELFF; cdr3_nt: TGTGCCAGCAGCTTACTTGTAGAAGGGGCCGGGGAGCTGTTTTTT; j_call: TRBJ2-2; v_call: TRBV7-8; d_call: .; clone_size: .
cdr3_aa: CASRKTGGRETQYF; cdr3_nt: TGTGCCAGTAGGAAGACAGGGGGACGGGAGACCCAGTACTTC; j_call: TRBJ2-5; v_call: TRBV19; d_call: TRBD1; clone_size: once
cdr3_aa: CASSLPLRANQRVNTEAFF; cdr3_nt: TGTGCCAGCAGCTTACCCTTAAGGGCAAACCAGCGGGTGAACACTGAAGCTTTCTTT; j_call: TRBJ1-1; v_call: TRBV7-9; d_call: .; clone_size: .
cdr3_aa: CASTEAGGLIYEQYF; cdr3_nt: TGTGCCAGCACCGAAGCCGGGGGACTTATCTACGAGCAGTACTTC; j_call: TRBJ2-7; v_call: TRBV28; d_call: .; clone_size: .
cdr3_aa: CASSFYTTGELFF; cdr3_nt: TGTGCCAGCAGCTTTTACACAACCGGGGAGCTGTTTTTT; j_call: TRBJ2-2; v_call: TRBV11-3; d_call: .; clone_size: .
cdr3_aa: CASSLNGGGAGTEQFF; cdr3_nt: TGTGCCAGCAGCTTAAATGGCGGGGGGGCCGGGACTGAGCAGTTCTTC; j_call: TRBJ2-1; v_call: TRBV7-2; d_call: TRBD2; clone_size: .
cdr3_aa: CAWSYRVAGYTF; cdr3_nt: TGTGCCTGGAGTTACAGGGTCGCTGGCTACACCTTC; j_call: TRBJ1-2; v_call: TRBV30; d_call: .; clone_size: .
cdr3_aa: CASSSAGFYTEETQYF; cdr3_nt: TGTGCCAGCAGCTCAGCCGGGTTCTACACTGAAGAGACCCAGTACTTC; j_call: TRBJ2-5; v_call: TRBV28; d_call: .; clone_size: .
cdr3_aa: CASSPPGQVGPGQPQHF; cdr3_nt: TGTGCCAGCAGTCCCCCCGGACAGGTCGGTCCTGGACAGCCCCAGCATTTT; j_call: TRBJ1-5; v_call: TRBV28; d_call: TRBD1; clone_size: .
cdr3_aa: CASSSWPGDKRYTF; cdr3_nt: TGTGCCAGCAGCTCCTGGCCAGGGGATAAGCGCTACACCTTC; j_call: TRBJ1-2; v_call: TRBV7-6; d_call: .; clone_size: .
cdr3_aa: CASSLPTGGGEKLFF; cdr3_nt: TGTGCCAGCAGCCTCCCCACAGGGGGCGGTGAAAAACTGTTTTTT; j_call: TRBJ1-4; v_call: TRBV21-1; d_call: .; clone_size: .
cdr3_aa: CASSLRSGVNTGELFF; cdr3_nt: TGCGCCAGCAGCTTGCGTTCAGGGGTGAACACCGGGGAGCTGTTTTTT; j_call: TRBJ2-2; v_call: TRBV5-1; d_call: .; clone_size: .
cdr3_aa: CASSKMVAGAYEQYF; cdr3_nt: TGTGCCAGCAGTAAAATGGTAGCGGGAGCGTACGAGCAGTACTTC; j_call: TRBJ2-7; v_call: TRBV7-9; d_call: TRBD2; clone_size: few
cdr3_aa: CASTRGVEQYF; cdr3_nt: TGTGCCAGCACCAGGGGGGTCGAGCAGTACTTC; j_call: TRBJ2-7; v_call: TRBV6-5; d_call: .; clone_size: .
cdr3_aa: CASSGDRGSRYYTF; cdr3_nt: TGTGCCAGCAGTGGCGACAGGGGGTCCCGTTACTACACCTTC; j_call: TRBJ1-2; v_call: TRBV2; d_call: TRBD1; clone_size: .
cdr3_aa: CASSIDPSRNEKLFF; cdr3_nt: TGTGCCAGTAGTATAGACCCCAGCAGGAATGAAAAACTGTTTTTT; j_call: TRBJ1-4; v_call: TRBV19; d_call: .; clone_size: .
cdr3_aa: CASSFESLGNQPQHF; cdr3_nt: TGTGCCAGCAGTTTTGAGTCCTTGGGCAATCAGCCCCAGCATTTT; j_call: TRBJ1-5; v_call: TRBV28; d_call: .; clone_size: .
cdr3_aa: CASSPALGGIDEQYF; cdr3_nt: TGTGCCAGCAGCCCCGCGCTAGGGGGCATCGACGAGCAGTACTTC; j_call: TRBJ2-7; v_call: TRBV7-2; d_call: TRBD1; clone_size: .
cdr3_aa: CASRLLAGSEQYF; cdr3_nt: TGTGCCAGCAGACTTCTAGCGGGTTCCGAGCAGTACTTC; j_call: TRBJ2-7; v_call: TRBV6-5; d_call: TRBD2; clone_size: few
cdr3_aa: CASSLGSGAYYGYTF; cdr3_nt: TGTGCCAGCAGCTTGGGATCAGGGGCTTACTATGGCTACACCTTC; j_call: TRBJ1-2; v_call: TRBV5-5; d_call: .; clone_size: .
cdr3_aa: CASSPYPGYEQYF; cdr3_nt: TGTGCCAGCAGCCCTTATCCAGGTTACGAGCAGTACTTC; j_call: TRBJ2-7; v_call: TRBV28; d_call: .; clone_size: .
cdr3_aa: CASSPGQGYGYTF; cdr3_nt: TGTGCCAGCAGCCCAGGACAGGGCTATGGCTACACCTTC; j_call: TRBJ1-2; v_call: TRBV5-4; d_call: TRBD1; clone_size: .